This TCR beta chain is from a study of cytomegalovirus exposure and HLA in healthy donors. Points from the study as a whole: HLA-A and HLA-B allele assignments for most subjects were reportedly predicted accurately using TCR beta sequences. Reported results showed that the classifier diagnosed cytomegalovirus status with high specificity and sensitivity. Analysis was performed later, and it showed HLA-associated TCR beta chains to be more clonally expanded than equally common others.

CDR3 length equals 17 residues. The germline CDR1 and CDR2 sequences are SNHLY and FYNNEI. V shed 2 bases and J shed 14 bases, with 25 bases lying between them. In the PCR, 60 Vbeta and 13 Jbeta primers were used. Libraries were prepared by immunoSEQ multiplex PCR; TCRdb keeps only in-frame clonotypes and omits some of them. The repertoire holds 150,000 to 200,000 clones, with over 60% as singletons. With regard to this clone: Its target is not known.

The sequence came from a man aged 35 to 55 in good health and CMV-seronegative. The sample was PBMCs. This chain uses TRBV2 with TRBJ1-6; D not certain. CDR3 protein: CASSESEGSFIIQSLHF. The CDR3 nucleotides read TGTGCCAGCAGTGAAAGCGAGGGATCCTTTATAATTCAGTCCCTCCACTTT.